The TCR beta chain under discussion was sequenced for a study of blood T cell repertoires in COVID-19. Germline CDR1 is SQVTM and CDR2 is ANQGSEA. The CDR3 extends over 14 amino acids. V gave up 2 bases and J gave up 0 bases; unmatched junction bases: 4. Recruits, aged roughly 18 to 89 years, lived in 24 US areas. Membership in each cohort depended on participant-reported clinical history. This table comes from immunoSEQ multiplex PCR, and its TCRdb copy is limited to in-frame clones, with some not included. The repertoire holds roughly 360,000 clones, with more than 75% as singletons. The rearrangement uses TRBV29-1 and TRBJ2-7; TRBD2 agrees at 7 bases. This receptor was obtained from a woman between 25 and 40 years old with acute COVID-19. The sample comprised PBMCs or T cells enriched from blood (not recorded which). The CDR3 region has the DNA TGCAGCGTTGAACTAGCGGCTAGCTCCTACGAGCAGTACTTC. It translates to CSVELAASSYEQYF.